This TCR beta chain derives from a study of T cell changes during pregnancy in multiple sclerosis (dated by TCRdb to between 2018 and 2020). At the level of the whole study: Changes in the T cell repertoire over the course of pregnancy were examined in this study in women with multiple sclerosis.

A word on this clone: Its antigen is not yet known. Base qualities are not provided; no much larger clone lies one nucleotide away.

V is pared back by 6 bases and J by 0 bases, with 8 bases lying between the germline termini. The CDR3, from cysteine to phenylalanine, totals 14 residues. Just CDR3 DNA is preserved here, 42 bases in frame from base 1. The germline V gene yields MNHNS for CDR1 and SASEGT for CDR2. Libraries came from the immunoSEQ multiplex PCR assay. This immuneACCESS table, as held by TCRdb, lists in-frame sequences with V and J called but not all clones. Of the missing ones, under half trace to an unresolved V gene in checked studies; the others have no known cause. Within this sample are roughly 93,000 clones, with 85% to 95% of them counted one time only. Just over 2% of the sample belongs to the ten largest clones.

In this chain, TRBV6-1 is recombined with TRBJ1-4; the D gene is not confidently resolved. Sequencing was performed on peripheral blood, taken after pregnancy. The sequence was obtained from a female donor with multiple sclerosis, enrolled in a pregnancy study. The DNA sequence reads TGTGCCAGCAGGCAGCGTGCAACTAATGAAAAACTGTTTTTT. The resulting protein is CASRQRATNEKLFF.